These 28 T cell receptor beta chains originate from one sample sequenced in a study of identical twins. TCRdb re-called the 5' RACE reads with MiXCR, one entry per CDR3 protein. The sample has hundreds of thousands of distinct CDR3 sequences, under 9% seen once. The sample also formed part of further work on yellow fever vaccine responses in identical twins.

The sample comprised PBMCs. The source is a woman aged 18-29 years in good health.

This clonotype turned up a few times. This rearrangement joins TRBV4-1 to TRBJ2-1; TRBD2 matches at 10 bases. Trimming took 1 base from V and 6 from J; bases not matched to a gene: 15. Germline CDR1 and CDR2: MGHRA and YSYEKL. The CDR3 sequence is 19 residues long. The DNA of the CDR3 is TGCGCCAGCAGCCAAGTACCCCCACGGGGGACTAGCGAGGGCAATGAGCAGTTCTTC. Translated: CASSQVPPRGTSEGNEQFF.

This rearrangement joins TRBV3-1 to TRBJ2-1; the match to TRBD2 covers 7 bases. V lost 2 bases and J lost 7; bases outside the gene matches: 8. The CDR3 is 15 residues long. Germline CDR1 reads LGHDT; CDR2 reads YNNKEL (reference sequence). The CDR3 DNA reads as TGTGCCAGCAGCCAACAAGCGGGATCCGGGAATGAGCAGTTCTTC. Protein product: CASSQQAGSGNEQFF.

This clonotype appeared many times. This rearrangement joins TRBV7-8 to TRBJ1-5; TRBD1 matches 9 bases. V lost 1 base, J lost 0 bases, and 7 bases stayed unmatched. The CDR3 is 18 residues long. Germline V gives CDR1 SGHVS, CDR2 FQNEAQ. DNA for the CDR3: TGTGCCAGCAGCTTAGGGACAGGGGTGTCTTATAGCAATCAGCCCCAGCATTTT. Protein product: CASSLGTGVSYSNQPQHF.

Ten or more counts support this clonotype. The chain recombines TRBV5-1 with TRBJ2-1; TRBD1 is a possible D gene (6 bases). The germline V and J ends were trimmed by 4 bases and 5 bases, with 13 bases remaining between them. The CDR3 loop spans 14 amino acids. Per germline, CDR1 SGHRS and CDR2 YFSETQ. This CDR3 is CASSKGRTDNEQFF. Here the CDR3 DNA reads TGCGCCAGCAGCAAGGGACGGACAGACAATGAGCAGTTCTTC.

This clonotype was counted between two and nine times. The rearrangement joins TRBV12-3 or TRBV12-4 to TRBJ2-7; the D call may be TRBD1 or TRBD2 (5 bases each). There are 16 residues in the CDR3. Trimming left V 6 bases short and J 0 bases short, with 18 bases between. The CDR3 sequence is CASSRTAGTVSYEQYF. Written as DNA, the CDR3 is TGTGCCAGCAGCCGAACCGCCGGGACGGTCTCCTACGAGCAGTACTTC.

The table lists this clonotype with a few counts. V usage is TRBV7-9 and J usage is TRBJ1-2, with D perhaps matching TRBD1 (6 bases). The CDR3 contains 14 residues. V was pared by 5 bases and J by 6 bases, with 16 bases between. Germline CDR1 reads SEHNR; CDR2 reads FQNEAQ (reference sequence). The DNA for the CDR3 is TGTGCCAGCAGCAAGACAGGTTCGGGCGATGGCTACACCTTC. It codes for CASSKTGSGDGYTF. Combining the CDR3 with reference TRBV7-9 and TRBJ1-2 gives the whole variable domain DTGVSQNPRHKITKRGQNVTFRCDPISEHNRLYWYRQTLGQGPEFLTYFQNEAQLEKSRLLSDRFSAERPKGSFSTLEIQRTEQGDSAMYLCASSKTGSGDGYTFGSGTRLTVV.

The chain combines TRBV5-4 with TRBJ2-6; D gene ambiguous. The CDR3 covers 16 residues. Trimming left V 5 bases short and J 4 bases short, with 16 bases between. CDR1 SGHNT and CDR2 YYREEE come from the germline V gene (reference sequence). The CDR3 is CASSRILRGGANVLTF. For the CDR3, the DNA is TGTGCCAGCAGTCGAATTCTCCGCGGAGGGGCCAACGTCCTGACTTTC.

This clonotype was counted between two and nine times. The genes are TRBV5-1 and TRBJ1-6; D gene unclear. This CDR3 is 14 amino acids long. Trimming removed 3 bases from V and 1 base from J, with 5 bases in between. Germline CDR1 and CDR2: SGHRS and YFSETQ. CDR3 region: CASSSDSYNSPLHF. In DNA, the CDR3 is TGCGCCAGCAGCTCCGATTCCTATAATTCACCCCTCCACTTT.

This clonotype was detected ten times or more. The chain is built from TRBV15 and TRBJ2-1, with 11 bases identical to TRBD2. V was pared by 3 bases and J by 6 bases, with 4 bases of the junction left unmatched. Germline CDR1 is LNHNV and CDR2 is YYDKDF (reference sequence). This CDR3 region has 15 residues. The CDR3 coding sequence is TGTGCCACCAGCAGTGGGACTAGCGGAGTCAATGAGCAGTTCTTC. Translated, it gives CATSSGTSGVNEQFF. Looking up the rest from reference TRBV15 and TRBJ2-1 gives the full variable domain: DAMVIQNPRYQVTQFGKPVTLSCSQTLNHNVMYWYQQKSSQAPKLLFHYYDKDFNNEADTPDNFQSRRPNTSFCFLDIRSPGLGDTAMYLCATSSGTSGVNEQFFGPGTRLTVL.

The CDR3 bases are TGTGCCAGCAGCTTAGATCACGGACCGCTGCCCCAGCATTTT. Protein: CASSLDHGPLPQHF. V gene TRBV11-2 combines with J gene TRBJ1-5; D gene uncertain. From germline, CDR1 is SGHAT and CDR2 FQNNGV. The CDR3 is made up of 14 amino acids. Trimming cost V 0 bases and J 9 bases, with 12 bases left between them. The full variable domain, with the rest looked up from reference TRBV11-2 and TRBJ1-5, is EAGVAQSPRYKIIEKRQSVAFWCNPISGHATLYWYQQILGQGPKLLIQFQNNGVVDDSQLPKDRFSAERLKGVDSTLKIQPAKLEDSAVYLCASSLDHGPLPQHFGDGTRLSIL.

In this sample, this clonotype turned up many times. This rearrangement joins TRBV5-1 to TRBJ2-1; D unclear. This CDR3 comprises 15 residues. V dropped 1 base and J dropped 4 bases, with 12 bases sitting between them. Germline V lookup: CDR1 SGHRS, CDR2 YFSETQ. The CDR3 nucleotides are TGCGCCAGCAGCTTGCGAAGGGTAGGGTACAATGAGCAGTTCTTC. Translation: CASSLRRVGYNEQFF.

This clonotype was picked up a small number of times. V usage is TRBV6-2 or TRBV6-3 and J usage is TRBJ2-1, with a possible D match to TRBD1 (6 bases). The ends were cut back, 0 bases at V and 9 bases at J, with 15 bases in the middle. From germline, CDR1 is MNHEY and CDR2 SVGEGT. The CDR3 runs 15 residues. The CDR3: CASSYSRLGAAEQFF. As DNA, the CDR3 is TGTGCCAGCAGTTACTCGAGGCTGGGGGCCGCTGAGCAGTTCTTC.

The V gene is TRBV10-3, the J gene TRBJ1-2, with a tentative D call TRBD1 (6 bases). V shed 8 bases and J shed 0 bases, with 13 bases lying between them. In germline, CDR1 is ENHRY, CDR2 SYGVKD. The CDR3 consists of 14 residues. This chain's CDR3 is CAIGGQFPNYGYTF. CDR3 in DNA: TGTGCCATCGGCGGACAGTTCCCTAACTATGGCTACACCTTC.

The table lists this clonotype with a few counts. The chain uses TRBV7-6 and TRBJ2-1; perhaps D is TRBD1 or TRBD2 (5 bases each). This CDR3 comprises 16 residues. Germline CDR1 SGHVS, CDR2 FNYEAQ. V was shortened by 5 bases and J by 1 base, with 15 bases between the two germline ends. The CDR3 DNA follows: TGTGCCAGCAGCCCGTTCCGGGGCCGATCCTACAATGAGCAGTTCTTC. This translates into CASSPFRGRSYNEQFF.

This clonotype was seen more than once but under ten times. The chain links TRBV7-9 to TRBJ1-2; TRBD1 might be the D (5 bases). The germline CDR1 and CDR2 sequences are SEHNR and FQNEAQ (reference sequence). Trimming stripped 5 bases from V and 4 bases from J, with 17 bases between. The CDR3 has 15 residues. CDR3 DNA sequence: TGTGCCAGCAGCCCTTTGCCAGGGAAAGGCTATGGCTACACCTTC. Encoded protein: CASSPLPGKGYGYTF.

This clonotype has only a few counts. V usage is TRBV7-8 and J usage is TRBJ2-3; TRBD2 matches at 7 bases. Per germline, CDR1 SGHVS and CDR2 FQNEAQ. V trimming: 1 base; J trimming: 4 bases; junction bases outside the gene matches: 5. CDR3 length: 15 residues. CDR3 sequence reads: CASSLDGGRADTQYF. CDR3 DNA sequence: TGTGCCAGCAGCTTAGATGGCGGGAGAGCAGATACGCAGTATTTT.

The chain uses TRBV28 and TRBJ2-1; D is uncertain. Germline loops: CDR1 MDHEN, CDR2 SYDVKM. CDR3 length: 14 amino acids. V lost 5 bases and J 2 bases, leaving 10 bases between the germline ends. The CDR3 region is CASSLFGTYNEQFF. The DNA for the CDR3 is TGTGCCAGCAGTCTCTTCGGAACCTACAATGAGCAGTTCTTC. The complete variable domain, with remaining parts taken from reference TRBV28 and TRBJ2-1, reads DVKVTQSSRYLVKRTGEKVFLECVQDMDHENMFWYRQDPGLGLRLIYFSYDVKMKEKGDIPEGYSVSREKKERFSLILESASTNQTSMYLCASSLFGTYNEQFFGPGTRLTVL.

The V call is TRBV6-2 or TRBV6-3, the J call TRBJ2-7; 13 bases match TRBD2. CDR1 MNHEY and CDR2 SVGEGT come from the germline V gene. Unmatched junction bases numbered 9, after V lost 10 bases and J lost 6 bases. This CDR3 comprises 14 residues. The CDR3 loop reads CATKEGLAGSEQYF. DNA for the CDR3: TGTGCCACCAAGGAGGGACTAGCGGGATCCGAGCAGTACTTC.

In this sample, this clonotype turned up many times. The chain carries TRBV7-2 and TRBJ2-5, with 9 bases aligning to TRBD1. The V segment lost 1 base and the J segment 5 bases; nucleotides outside the gene matches: 5. The CDR3 extends over 15 amino acids. Germline V lookup: CDR1 SGHTA, CDR2 FQGNSA. The CDR3 DNA is TGTGCCAGCAGCTTAGGGACAGGGGTTCAGGAGACCCAGTACTTC. It encodes CASSLGTGVQETQYF.

This clonotype has a handful of counts. The chain uses TRBV4-3 and TRBJ2-3; no definite D call. Trimming cost V 0 bases and J 2 bases, with 12 bases left between them. This CDR3 has 16 residues. Germline V gene sequence: CDR1 LGHNA, CDR2 YSLEER. The CDR3 sequence is CASSQDFGGDTDTQYF. The CDR3 coding sequence is TGCGCCAGCAGCCAAGATTTCGGTGGGGACACAGATACGCAGTATTTT.

The chain uses TRBV30 and TRBJ2-1; maybe TRBD2 (6 bases). Germline loops: CDR1 GTSNPN, CDR2 SVGIG (reference sequence). The V and J ends lost 5 bases and 4 bases respectively, with 18 bases between them. CDR3 length: 15 amino acids. CDR3 sequence reads: CAWRRRDLLYNEQFF. CDR3 nucleotide sequence: TGTGCCTGGCGCCGGAGGGACTTACTTTACAATGAGCAGTTCTTC.

This clonotype was observed a handful of times. CDR3 amino acids: CASSEATGGNQPQHF. Written as DNA, the CDR3 is TGTGCCAGCAGTGAAGCGACAGGGGGTAATCAGCCCCAGCATTTT. The chain links TRBV6-1 to TRBJ1-5, with TRBD1 matching 9 bases. The germline gives CDR1 MNHNS, CDR2 SASEGT. J lost 4 bases, V lost 0 bases, and 1 base had no gene match. The CDR3 is 15 amino acids.

The chain joins TRBV6-2 or TRBV6-3 to TRBJ1-6; D unclear. The CDR3 has 12 residues. CDR1 is MNHEY, CDR2 SVGEGT, per germline. Trimming pared 6 bases from V and 10 bases from J, leaving 10 bases between. The CDR3 reads CASRTSVSPLHF. The CDR3 bases are TGTGCCAGCAGGACCTCGGTGTCACCCCTCCACTTT.

The sample holds many counts of this clonotype. V usage is TRBV9 and J usage is TRBJ1-3; TRBD1 matches at 7 bases. The CDR3 spans 14 residues. V lost 3 bases to trimming and J lost 5 bases; unmatched junction nucleotides: 5. Germline CDR1 SGDLS, CDR2 YYNGEE. The CDR3 is CASSDPGQRNTIYF. DNA for the CDR3: TGTGCCAGCAGCGACCCGGGACAGAGAAACACCATATATTTT. The entire variable domain, with the rest obtained from reference TRBV9 and TRBJ1-3, is as follows: DSGVTQTPKHLITATGQRVTLRCSPRSGDLSVYWYQQSLDQGLQFLIQYYNGEERAKGNILERFSAQQFPDLHSELNLSSLELGDSALYFCASSDPGQRNTIYFGEGSWLTVV.

This clonotype was seen more than once but under ten times. The CDR3 nucleotides read TGTGCCAGCACACCCCCCAGCGGGAGGGGGTTAGGACAAGAGACCCAGTACTTC. Protein sequence: CASTPPSGRGLGQETQYF. The rearrangement uses TRBV6-1 and TRBJ2-5, with 10 bases fitting TRBD2. V gave up 7 bases and J gave up 2 bases; unmatched junction bases: 16. The germline CDR1 and CDR2 sequences are MNHNS and SASEGT. The CDR3 runs to 18 residues.

This clonotype has a count of ten or more. V and J are TRBV7-2 and TRBJ2-1; D perhaps matches TRBD2 (5 bases). Germline CDR1 is SGHTA and CDR2 is FQGNSA. V lost 0 bases to trimming and J lost 6 bases, with 12 bases between them. There are 15 residues in the CDR3. In DNA form, the CDR3 reads TGTGCCAGCAGCTTAGCGGCTAGCAGAATCAATGAGCAGTTCTTC. It yields the protein CASSLAASRINEQFF.

This clonotype was recorded a few times. CDR3 in amino acids: CSVRPKQETQYF. The DNA for the CDR3 is TGCAGCGTGAGACCGAAGCAAGAGACCCAGTACTTC. The chain has TRBV29-1 and TRBJ2-5; D call uncertain. V lost 6 bases to trimming and J lost 2 bases, with 10 bases between them. The CDR3 is 12 amino acids. Germline CDR1 SQVTM, CDR2 ANQGSEA.

This chain uses TRBV7-3 with TRBJ1-5; 7 bases are a match to TRBD1. V trimming: 1 base; J trimming: 9 bases; junction bases outside the gene matches: 6. The CDR3 extends over 14 amino acids. Germline V gene data show CDR1 as SGHTA and CDR2 as FQGTGA. CDR3 DNA: TGTGCCAGCAGCTTAAGACAGGGTGGGAGGCCCCAGCATTTT. Translating gives CASSLRQGGRPQHF.